One and the same sample provided the 8 T cell receptor beta chains below, sequenced in a study of T cells in Graves' hyperthyroidism and ophthalmopathy. Amplification targeted TCR beta CDR3 regions from RNA transcripts. When the TCR CDR3 underwent first-round RT-PCR, the HTBI primer set was used. TCRdb re-called the multiplex PCR reads with MiXCR, one entry per CDR3 protein. The sample consists of over 450,000 distinct CDR3 sequences, approximately 15% of them appearing once. The sequenced material came from blood. The receptors shown here come from a woman aged 18-35 years with Graves' hyperthyroidism.

This clonotype has a count of ten or more. The rearrangement links TRBV19 to TRBJ1-6; D gene ambiguous. The CDR3 spans 15 residues. V lost 4 bases, J lost 9 bases, and 16 bases lay in between. Per germline, CDR1 LNHDA and CDR2 SQIVND (reference sequence). The CDR3 sequence: CASSTPGEGSSPLHF. CDR3 in DNA: TGTGCCAGTAGTACCCCCGGAGAGGGTTCTTCACCCCTCCACTTT.

This clonotype was observed many times. The chain has TRBV27 and TRBJ2-6; D possibly corresponds to TRBD2 (6 bases). There are 15 residues in the CDR3. Germline values: CDR1 MNHEY, CDR2 SMNVEV (reference sequence). V was cut by 5 bases and J by 0 bases, with 8 bases left in between. The CDR3 DNA reads as TGTGCCAGCAGTGCGGGGAGCTCTGGGGCCAACGTCCTGACTTTC. Translation: CASSAGSSGANVLTF.

This clonotype was recorded many times. CDR3 sequence (DNA): TGTGCCAGCAGTTGGGGAGGGCGTGGGAATGAGCAGTTCTTC. It codes for CASSWGGRGNEQFF. This chain uses TRBV27 with TRBJ2-1; 7 bases are a match to TRBD2. With V trimmed by 4 bases and J by 7 bases, 7 bases remained unmatched. CDR3 length: 14 amino acids. Germline CDR1 is MNHEY and CDR2 is SMNVEV (reference sequence).

This clonotype was seen repeatedly, ten times or more. The chain's CDR3 is CSARDRREVTSYNEQFF. The CDR3 bases are TGCAGTGCTAGGGATCGCCGGGAGGTAACCTCCTACAATGAGCAGTTCTTC. The chain combines TRBV20-1 with TRBJ2-1; 7 bases align to TRBD2. Germline assignment: CDR1 DFQATT and CDR2 SNEGSKA (reference sequence). V dropped 3 bases and J dropped 0; count of bases not matched to a gene: 11. The CDR3 runs to 17 residues.

The chain carries TRBV18 and TRBJ1-1, with TRBD1 as a possible D gene (5 bases). In germline, CDR1 is KGHSH, CDR2 LQKENI. The CDR3 spans 14 residues. V was clipped by 3 bases and J by 5 bases, with 13 bases between them. The CDR3 here is CASSPREGSTEAFF. CDR3 DNA sequence: TGTGCCAGCTCACCCCGGGAGGGGAGTACTGAAGCTTTCTTT.

This clonotype has just a few counts. This chain joins TRBV10-3 and TRBJ1-1; 7 bases fit TRBD1. Looked up from germline, CDR1 is ENHRY and CDR2 is SYGVKD. The J segment lost 5 bases and the V segment lost 4 bases, leaving 4 bases of the junction unmatched. The CDR3 has 13 residues. This CDR3 reads CAISGQGSTEAFF. The CDR3 region has the DNA TGTGCCATCAGTGGACAGGGAAGTACTGAAGCTTTCTTT.

This clonotype has a count of ten or more. V gene TRBV5-1 combines with J gene TRBJ2-3; 11 positions match TRBD2. V lost 0 bases, J lost 5 bases, and 5 bases stayed unmatched. The CDR3 runs to 16 residues. The germline CDR1 and CDR2 sequences are SGHRS and YFSETQ. The CDR3 region is CASSLELAGAGDTQYF. CDR3 nucleotide sequence: TGCGCCAGCAGCTTGGAACTAGCGGGAGCTGGAGATACGCAGTATTTT.

This clonotype was found a few times. V gene TRBV20-1 combines with J gene TRBJ2-2; 7 nucleotides align to TRBD1. CDR3 length: 15 residues. V gave up 6 bases and J gave up 0 bases; unmatched junction bases: 7. The germline CDR1 and CDR2 sequences are DFQATT and SNEGSKA (reference sequence). The CDR3 reads CSATGTAANTGELFF. The CDR3, as DNA: TGCAGTGCAACCGGGACAGCTGCGAACACCGGGGAGCTGTTTTTT.